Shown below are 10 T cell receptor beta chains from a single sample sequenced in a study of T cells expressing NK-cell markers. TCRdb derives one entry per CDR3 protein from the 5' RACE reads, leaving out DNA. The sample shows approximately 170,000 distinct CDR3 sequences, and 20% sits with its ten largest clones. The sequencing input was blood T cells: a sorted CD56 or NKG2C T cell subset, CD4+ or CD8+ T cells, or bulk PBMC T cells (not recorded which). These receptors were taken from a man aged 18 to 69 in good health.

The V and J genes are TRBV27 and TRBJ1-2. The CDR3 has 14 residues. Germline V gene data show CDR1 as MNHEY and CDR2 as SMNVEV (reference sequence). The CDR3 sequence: CASSLYAGDYGYTF.

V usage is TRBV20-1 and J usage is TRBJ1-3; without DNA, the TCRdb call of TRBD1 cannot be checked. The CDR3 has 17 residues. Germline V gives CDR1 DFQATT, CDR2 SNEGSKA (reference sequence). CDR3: CSALSGGTGDSGNTIYF.

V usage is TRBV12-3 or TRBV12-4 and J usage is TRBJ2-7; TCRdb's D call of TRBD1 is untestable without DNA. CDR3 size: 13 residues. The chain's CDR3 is CASSWGGSYEQYF.

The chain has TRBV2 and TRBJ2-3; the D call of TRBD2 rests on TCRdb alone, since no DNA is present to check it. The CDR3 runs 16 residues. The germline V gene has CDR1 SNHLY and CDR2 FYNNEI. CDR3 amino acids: CASSDTSGGAWDTQYF. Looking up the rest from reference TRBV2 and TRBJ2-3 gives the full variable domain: EPEVTQTPSHQVTQMGQEVILRCVPISNHLYFYWYRQILGQKVEFLVSFYNNEISEKSEIFDDQFSVERPDGSNFTLKIRSTKLEDSAMYFCASSDTSGGAWDTQYFGPGTRLTVL.

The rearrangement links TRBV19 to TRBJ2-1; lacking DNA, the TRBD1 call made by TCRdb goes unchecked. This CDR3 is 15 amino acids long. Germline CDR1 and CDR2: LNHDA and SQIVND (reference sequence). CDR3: CASSSGTVYINEQFF.

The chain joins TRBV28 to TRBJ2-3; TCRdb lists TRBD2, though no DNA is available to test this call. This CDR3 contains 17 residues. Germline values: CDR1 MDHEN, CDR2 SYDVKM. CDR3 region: CASSFDSGGPNTDTQYF.

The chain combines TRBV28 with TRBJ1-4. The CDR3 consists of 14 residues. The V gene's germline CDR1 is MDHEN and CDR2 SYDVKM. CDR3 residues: CASSSGGFSEKLFF.

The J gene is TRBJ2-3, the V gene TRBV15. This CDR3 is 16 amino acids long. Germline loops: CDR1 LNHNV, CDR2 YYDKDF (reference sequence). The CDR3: CATSRDRGSGTDTQYF.

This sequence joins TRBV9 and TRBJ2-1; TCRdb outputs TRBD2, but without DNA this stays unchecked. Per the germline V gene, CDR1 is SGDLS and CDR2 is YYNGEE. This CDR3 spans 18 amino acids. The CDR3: CASSVGFLAGGLYNEQFF.

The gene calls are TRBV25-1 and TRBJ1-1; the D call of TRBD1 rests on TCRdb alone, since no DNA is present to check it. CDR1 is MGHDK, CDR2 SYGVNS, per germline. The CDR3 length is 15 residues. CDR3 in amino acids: CASSVATGLGTEAFF.